This TCR beta chain was recorded in a study of blood T cells in healthy people across ages. Findings and caveats of the study: The study found more naive CD4+ cells and higher diversity in long-lived than aged donors.

Sample-barcoded 5' priming and a J-beta primer mix drove a second PCR of roughly 6 to 12 cycles. A template-switch adaptor with 12 random nucleotides tagged each cDNA molecule. TCRdb used MiXCR to reprocess the 5' RACE reads, holding one entry per CDR3 protein. The data hold under 2,000,000 distinct CDR3 sequences, with about 50% observed a single time. In this sample, this clonotype turned up a few times. What it binds is not known. V was cut by 1 base and J by 0 bases, with 6 bases left in between. CDR1 is LGHNA, CDR2 YNFKEQ, per germline. This CDR3 has 14 residues. The source material was blood. The chain links TRBV4-2 to TRBJ1-1, with D hard to call. The receptor was isolated from a middle-aged woman in good health. The DNA for the CDR3 is TGTGCCAGCAGCCAAGTAGACTTGAACACTGAAGCTTTCTTT. Translated: CASSQVDLNTEAFF.